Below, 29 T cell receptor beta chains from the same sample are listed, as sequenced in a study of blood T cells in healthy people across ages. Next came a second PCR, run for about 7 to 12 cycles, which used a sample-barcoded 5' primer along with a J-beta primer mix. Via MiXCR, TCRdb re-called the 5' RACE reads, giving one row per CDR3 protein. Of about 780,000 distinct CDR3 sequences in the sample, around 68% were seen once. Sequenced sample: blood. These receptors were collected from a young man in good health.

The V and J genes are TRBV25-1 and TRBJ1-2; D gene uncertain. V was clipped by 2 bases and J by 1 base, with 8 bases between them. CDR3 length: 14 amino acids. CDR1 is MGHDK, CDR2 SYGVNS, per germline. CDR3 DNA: TGTGCCAGCAGTGAAGCGGCGAATAACTATGGCTACACCTTC. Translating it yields CASSEAANNYGYTF.

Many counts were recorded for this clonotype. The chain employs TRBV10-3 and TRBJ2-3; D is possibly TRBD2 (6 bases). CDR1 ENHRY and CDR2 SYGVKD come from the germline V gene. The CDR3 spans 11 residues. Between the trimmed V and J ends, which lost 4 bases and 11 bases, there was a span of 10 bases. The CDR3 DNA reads TGTGCCATCAGTGTGTCGGGACTGCAGTATTTT. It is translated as CAISVSGLQYF.

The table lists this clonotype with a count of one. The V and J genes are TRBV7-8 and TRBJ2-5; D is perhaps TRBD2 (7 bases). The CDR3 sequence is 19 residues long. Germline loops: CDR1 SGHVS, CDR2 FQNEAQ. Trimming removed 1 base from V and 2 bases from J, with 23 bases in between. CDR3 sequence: CASSLERAGRRGLQETQYF. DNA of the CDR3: TGTGCCAGCAGCTTAGAGCGAGCGGGCCGGCGGGGGCTACAAGAGACCCAGTACTTC.

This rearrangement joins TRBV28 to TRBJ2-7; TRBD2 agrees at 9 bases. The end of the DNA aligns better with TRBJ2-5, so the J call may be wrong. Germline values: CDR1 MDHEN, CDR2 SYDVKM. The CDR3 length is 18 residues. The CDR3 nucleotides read TGTGCCAGCAGTTTACCCCCGTTCGGCGGGGGGGCTGAAGAGACCCAGTACTTC. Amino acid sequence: CASSLPPFGGGAEETQYF.

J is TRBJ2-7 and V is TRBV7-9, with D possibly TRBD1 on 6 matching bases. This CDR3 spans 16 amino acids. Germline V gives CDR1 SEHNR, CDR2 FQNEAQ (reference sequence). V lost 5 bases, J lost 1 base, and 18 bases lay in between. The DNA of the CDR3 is TGTGCCAGCAGCAGAATCCTGGACAGCGTATCCTACGAGCAGTACTTC. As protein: CASSRILDSVSYEQYF.

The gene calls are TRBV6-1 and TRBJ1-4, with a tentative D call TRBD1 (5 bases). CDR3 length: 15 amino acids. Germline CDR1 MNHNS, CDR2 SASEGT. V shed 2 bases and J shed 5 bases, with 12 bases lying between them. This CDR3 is CASSEPGRRNEKLFF. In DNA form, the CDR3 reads TGTGCCAGCAGTGAACCGGGACGGAGGAATGAAAAACTGTTTTTT.

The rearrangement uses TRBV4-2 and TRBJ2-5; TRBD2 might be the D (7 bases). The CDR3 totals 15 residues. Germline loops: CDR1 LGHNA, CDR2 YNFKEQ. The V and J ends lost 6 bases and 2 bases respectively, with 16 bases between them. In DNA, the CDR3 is TGTGCCAGCAGGGAGGGGGACTACACGCAAGAGACCCAGTACTTC. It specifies CASREGDYTQETQYF.

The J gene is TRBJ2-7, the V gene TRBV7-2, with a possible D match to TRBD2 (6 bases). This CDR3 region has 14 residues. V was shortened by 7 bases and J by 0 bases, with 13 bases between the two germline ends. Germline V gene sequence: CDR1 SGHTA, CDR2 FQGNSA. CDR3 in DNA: TGTGCCAGCAATTTAAGGGGACTCTCCTACGAGCAGTACTTC. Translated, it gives CASNLRGLSYEQYF.

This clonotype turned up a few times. CDR3 nucleotide sequence: TGTGCCAGCAGACGTCTCCGGGACAGGGGTAGTGAGAATGGCTACACCTTC. Its protein is CASRRLRDRGSENGYTF. This chain uses TRBV11-2 with TRBJ1-2; 10 bases agree with TRBD1. V shed 6 bases, J shed 6 bases, and the junction held 16 bases outside the gene matches. The CDR3 runs 17 residues. Germline V lookup: CDR1 SGHAT, CDR2 FQNNGV.

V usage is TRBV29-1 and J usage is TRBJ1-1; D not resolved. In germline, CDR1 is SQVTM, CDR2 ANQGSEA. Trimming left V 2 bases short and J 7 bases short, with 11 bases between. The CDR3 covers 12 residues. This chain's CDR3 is CSVEIWQNEAFF. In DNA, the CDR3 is TGCAGCGTTGAAATCTGGCAGAATGAAGCTTTCTTT.

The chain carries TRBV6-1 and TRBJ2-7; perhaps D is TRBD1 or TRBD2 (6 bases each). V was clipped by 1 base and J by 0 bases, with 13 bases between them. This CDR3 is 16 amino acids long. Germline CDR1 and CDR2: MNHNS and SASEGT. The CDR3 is CASSEGGDISSYEQYF. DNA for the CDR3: TGTGCCAGCAGTGAAGGGGGGGACATCAGCTCCTACGAGCAGTACTTC.

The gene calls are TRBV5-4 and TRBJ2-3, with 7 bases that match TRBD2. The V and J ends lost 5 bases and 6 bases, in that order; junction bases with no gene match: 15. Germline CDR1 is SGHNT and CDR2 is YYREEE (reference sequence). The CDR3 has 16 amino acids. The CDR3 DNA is TGTGCCAGCAGACCGGGGGGTCAGCCGAAGGGTGATACGCAGTATTTT. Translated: CASRPGGQPKGDTQYF.

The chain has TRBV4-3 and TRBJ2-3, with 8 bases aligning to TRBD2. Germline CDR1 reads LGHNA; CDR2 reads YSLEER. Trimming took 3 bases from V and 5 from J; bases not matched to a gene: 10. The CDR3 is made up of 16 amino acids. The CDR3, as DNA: TGCGCCAGCAGCCACCGACTGGGCGGGGGGATAGATACGCAGTATTTT. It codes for CASSHRLGGGIDTQYF.

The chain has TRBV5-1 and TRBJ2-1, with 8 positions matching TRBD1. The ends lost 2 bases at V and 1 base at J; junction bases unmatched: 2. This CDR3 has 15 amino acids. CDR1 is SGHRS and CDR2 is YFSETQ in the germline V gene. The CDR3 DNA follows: TGCGCCAGCAGCTTTGACAGGGGATCCTACAATGAGCAGTTCTTC. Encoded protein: CASSFDRGSYNEQFF. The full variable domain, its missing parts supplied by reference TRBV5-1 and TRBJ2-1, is KAGVTQTPRYLIKTRGQQVTLSCSPISGHRSVSWYQQTPGQGLQFLFEYFSETQRNKGNFPGRFSGRQFSNSRSEMNVSTLELGDSALYLCASSFDRGSYNEQFFGPGTRLTVL.

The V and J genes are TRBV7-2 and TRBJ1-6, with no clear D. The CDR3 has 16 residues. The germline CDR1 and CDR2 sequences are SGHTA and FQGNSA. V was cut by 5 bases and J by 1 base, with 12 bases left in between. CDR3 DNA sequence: TGTGCCAGCAGCCCGACGCGGCAGTCCTATAATTCACCCCTCCACTTT. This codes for CASSPTRQSYNSPLHF.

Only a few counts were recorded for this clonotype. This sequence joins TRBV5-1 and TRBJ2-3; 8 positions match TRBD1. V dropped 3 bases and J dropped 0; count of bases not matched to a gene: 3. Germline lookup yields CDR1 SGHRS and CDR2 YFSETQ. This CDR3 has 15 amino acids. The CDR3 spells CASSSTGASTDTQYF. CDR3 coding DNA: TGCGCCAGCAGCTCGACAGGGGCAAGCACAGATACGCAGTATTTT.

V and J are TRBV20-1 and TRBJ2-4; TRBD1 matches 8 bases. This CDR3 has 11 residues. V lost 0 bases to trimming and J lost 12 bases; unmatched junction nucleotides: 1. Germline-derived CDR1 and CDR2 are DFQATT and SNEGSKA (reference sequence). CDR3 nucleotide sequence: TGCAGTGCTAGAGAGGACAGGGATCAGTACTTC. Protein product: CSAREDRDQYF.

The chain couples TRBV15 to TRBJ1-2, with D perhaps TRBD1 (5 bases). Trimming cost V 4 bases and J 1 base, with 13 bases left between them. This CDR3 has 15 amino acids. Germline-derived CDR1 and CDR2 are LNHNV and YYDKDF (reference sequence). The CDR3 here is CATSNNPGSNYGYTF. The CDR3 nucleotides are TGTGCCACCAGCAACAACCCAGGGAGTAACTATGGCTACACCTTC.

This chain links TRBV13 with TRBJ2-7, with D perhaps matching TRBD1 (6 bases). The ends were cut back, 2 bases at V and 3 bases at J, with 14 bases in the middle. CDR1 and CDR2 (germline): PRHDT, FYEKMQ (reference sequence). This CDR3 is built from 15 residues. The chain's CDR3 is CASSLREDSNYEQYF. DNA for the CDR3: TGTGCCAGCAGCTTACGCGAGGACAGTAACTACGAGCAGTACTTC. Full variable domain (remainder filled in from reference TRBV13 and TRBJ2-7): AAGVIQSPRHLIKEKRETATLKCYPIPRHDTVYWYQQGPGQDPQFLISFYEKMQSDKGSIPDRFSAQQFSDYHSELNMSSLELGDSALYFCASSLREDSNYEQYFGPGTRLTVT.

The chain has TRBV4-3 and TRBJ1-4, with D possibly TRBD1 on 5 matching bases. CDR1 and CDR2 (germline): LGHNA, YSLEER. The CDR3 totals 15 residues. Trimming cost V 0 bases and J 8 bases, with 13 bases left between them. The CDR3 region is CASSQDQTGAEKLFF. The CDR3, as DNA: TGCGCCAGCAGCCAAGACCAGACTGGGGCGGAAAAACTGTTTTTT.

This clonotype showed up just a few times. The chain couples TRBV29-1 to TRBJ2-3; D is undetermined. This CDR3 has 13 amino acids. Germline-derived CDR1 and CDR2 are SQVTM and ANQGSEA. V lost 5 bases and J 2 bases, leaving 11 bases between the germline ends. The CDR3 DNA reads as TGCAGCGTTCAACCGGCCTCCACAGATACGCAGTATTTT. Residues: CSVQPASTDTQYF.

The DNA of the CDR3 is TGCAGTGCTAGAGGGTTGGCAGGAGGGAACACTGAAGCTTTCTTT. This gives the protein CSARGLAGGNTEAFF. The chain is built from TRBV20-1 and TRBJ1-1; D unclear. The CDR3 has 15 amino acids. The ends were cut back, 1 base at V and 1 base at J, with 13 bases in the middle. The germline V gene encodes CDR1 DFQATT and CDR2 SNEGSKA (reference sequence).

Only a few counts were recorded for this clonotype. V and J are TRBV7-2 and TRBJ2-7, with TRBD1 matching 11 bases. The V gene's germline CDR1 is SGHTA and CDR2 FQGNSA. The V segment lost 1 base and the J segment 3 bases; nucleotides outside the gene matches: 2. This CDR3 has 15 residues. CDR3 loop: CASSLDGTGGYEQYF. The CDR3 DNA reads TGTGCCAGCAGCTTAGATGGGACAGGGGGCTACGAGCAGTACTTC.

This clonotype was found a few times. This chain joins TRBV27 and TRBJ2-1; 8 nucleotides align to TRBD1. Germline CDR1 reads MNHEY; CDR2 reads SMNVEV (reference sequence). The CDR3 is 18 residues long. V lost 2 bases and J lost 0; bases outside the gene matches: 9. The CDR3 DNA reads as TGTGCCAGCAGTTTAGGTCTGGGGGGACAGGTCTCCTACAATGAGCAGTTCTTC. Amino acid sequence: CASSLGLGGQVSYNEQFF.

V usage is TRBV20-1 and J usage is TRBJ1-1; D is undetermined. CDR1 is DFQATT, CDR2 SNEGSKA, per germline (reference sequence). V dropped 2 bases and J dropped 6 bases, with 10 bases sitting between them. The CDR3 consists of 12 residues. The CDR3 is CSARWPGAEAFF. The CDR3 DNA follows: TGCAGTGCTAGATGGCCCGGGGCTGAAGCTTTCTTT.

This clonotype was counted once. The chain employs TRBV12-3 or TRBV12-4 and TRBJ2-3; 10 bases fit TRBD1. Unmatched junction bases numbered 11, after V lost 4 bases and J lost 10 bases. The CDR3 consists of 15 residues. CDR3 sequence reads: CASSSRDRGPSAQYF. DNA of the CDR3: TGTGCCAGCAGTTCCCGGGACAGGGGCCCGTCTGCGCAGTATTTT.

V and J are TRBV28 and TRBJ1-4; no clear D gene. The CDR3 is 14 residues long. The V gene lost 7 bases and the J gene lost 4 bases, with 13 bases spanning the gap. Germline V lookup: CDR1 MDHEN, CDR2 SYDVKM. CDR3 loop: CASNRAAGNEKLFF. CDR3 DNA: TGTGCCAGCAACCGCGCGGCGGGTAATGAAAAACTGTTTTTT.

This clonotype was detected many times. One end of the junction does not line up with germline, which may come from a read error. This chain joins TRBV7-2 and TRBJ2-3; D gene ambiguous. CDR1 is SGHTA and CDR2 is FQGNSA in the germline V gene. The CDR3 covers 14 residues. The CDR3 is CASSLGLGTDTQYF. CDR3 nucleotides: TGTGCCAGCAGTTTAGGCCTAGGGACAGATACGCAGTATTTT. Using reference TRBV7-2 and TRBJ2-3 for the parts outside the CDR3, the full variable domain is GAGVSQSPSNKVTEKGKDVELRCDPISGHTALYWYRQSLGQGLEFLIYFQGNSAPDKSGLPSDRFSAERTGGSVSTLTIQRTQQEDSAVYLCASSLGLGTDTQYFGPGTRLTVL.

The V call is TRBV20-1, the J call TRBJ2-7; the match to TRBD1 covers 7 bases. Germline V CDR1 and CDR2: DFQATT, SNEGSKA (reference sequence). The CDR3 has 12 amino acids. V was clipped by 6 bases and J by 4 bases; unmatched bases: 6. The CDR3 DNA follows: TGCAGTGCCACCACACAGGGGTACGAGCAGTACTTC. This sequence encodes CSATTQGYEQYF.